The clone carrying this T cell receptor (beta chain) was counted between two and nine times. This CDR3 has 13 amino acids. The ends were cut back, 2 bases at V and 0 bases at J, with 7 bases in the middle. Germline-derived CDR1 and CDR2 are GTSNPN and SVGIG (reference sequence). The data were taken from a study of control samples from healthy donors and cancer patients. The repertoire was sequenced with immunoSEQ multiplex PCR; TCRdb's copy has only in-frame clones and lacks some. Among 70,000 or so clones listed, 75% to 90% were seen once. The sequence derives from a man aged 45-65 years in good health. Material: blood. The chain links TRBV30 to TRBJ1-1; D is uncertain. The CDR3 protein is CAWSLELNTEAFF. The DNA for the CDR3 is TGTGCCTGGAGTTTGGAGCTGAACACTGAAGCTTTCTTT.